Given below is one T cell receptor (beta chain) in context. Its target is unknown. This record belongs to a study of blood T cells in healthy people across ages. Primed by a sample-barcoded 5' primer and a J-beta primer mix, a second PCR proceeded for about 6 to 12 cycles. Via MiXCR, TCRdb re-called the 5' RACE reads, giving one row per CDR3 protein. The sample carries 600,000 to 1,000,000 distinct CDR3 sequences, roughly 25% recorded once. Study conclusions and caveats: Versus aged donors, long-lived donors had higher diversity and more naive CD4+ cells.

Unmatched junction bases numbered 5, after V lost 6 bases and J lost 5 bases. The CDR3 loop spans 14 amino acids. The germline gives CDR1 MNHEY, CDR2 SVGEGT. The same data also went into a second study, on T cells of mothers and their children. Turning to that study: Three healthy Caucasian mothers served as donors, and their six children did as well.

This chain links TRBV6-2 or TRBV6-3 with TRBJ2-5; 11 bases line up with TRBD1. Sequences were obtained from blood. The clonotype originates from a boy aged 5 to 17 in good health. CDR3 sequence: CASSTGQGVETQYF. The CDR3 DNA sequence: TGTGCCAGCAGCACGGGACAGGGGGTTGAGACCCAGTACTTC.